This T cell receptor (beta chain) originates from a study of brain T cells in children with intractable seizures. Libraries were prepared by immunoSEQ multiplex PCR; TCRdb keeps only in-frame clonotypes and omits some of them. The data contain 340,000 or so clones, about 93% of them singletons. Per germline, CDR1 SQVTM and CDR2 ANQGSEA. The ends were cut back, 4 bases at V and 0 bases at J, with 6 bases in the middle. The CDR3 runs 12 residues. This clone has a single count. What it binds is not known. The time point: blood from clinic visit 5 months post-surgery; TSC patient then seizure free. At least one anti-epileptic drug was given before surgery. Study-level points and caveats: Pre-surgery blood may have been undersampled, hiding some clones.

This specimen consisted of peripheral blood, obtained around 5 months after surgery. The clonotype comes from a boy in the first two years of life with tuberous sclerosis and intractable seizures. The J gene is TRBJ1-1, the V gene TRBV29-1; D not resolved. The chain's CDR3 is CSVVDVNTEAFF. The CDR3 coding sequence is TGCAGCGTTGTTGACGTGAACACTGAAGCTTTCTTT.